This record looks at one T cell receptor (beta chain) sequence and its context. The sample belongs to a study of blood T cell repertoires in COVID-19. Study-level background: The samples span acute and convalescent COVID-19 from the United States, Italy and Spain. T cells, B-cell-depleted T cells, or PBMCs supplied cDNA or gDNA.

The length of the CDR3 is 16 residues. Germline V lookup: CDR1 SGHTA, CDR2 FQGNSA. With V trimmed by 8 bases and J by 8 bases, 18 bases remained unmatched. In the authors' methods: Nucleated cell counts were estimated from reference gene primer amplification. Produced via immunoSEQ multiplex PCR; TCRdb's table is partial and in-frame only. V, J and clone size were drawn from that table, and D and trimming were deduced from the DNA. The sample holds roughly 250,000 clones, roughly 86% seen once. This receptor was identified in a man aged 40-49 years who had recovered from COVID-19. The rearrangement uses TRBV7-2 and TRBJ2-1, with 7 bases matching TRBD2. Sequencing was performed on peripheral blood. The CDR3 sequence: CASCHLLATLLDEQFF. As DNA, the CDR3 is TGTGCCAGCTGCCACCTACTAGCGACTTTATTGGATGAGCAGTTCTTC.